The text below deals with one TCR beta chain. Antigen: not known. The CDR3 is 15 residues long. The ends lost 2 bases at V and 5 bases at J; junction bases unmatched: 4. The germline V gene has CDR1 MNHEY and CDR2 SVGAGI. This PCR relied on a set of 60 Vbeta primers and 13 Jbeta primers. This table comes from immunoSEQ multiplex PCR, and its TCRdb copy is limited to in-frame clones, with some not included. Of roughly 140,000 clones listed, 82% are singletons. Donors showed nominal health when sampled, although they likely had unrecorded immune exposures. The sample originates from a study of cytomegalovirus exposure and HLA in healthy donors. Study as a whole: About 80 million unique TCRs from HLA-typed donors made up an early data release. Study results and limitations: Analysis was carried out at a later point, and it linked a missense DCLRE1C variant to TCR beta V- and J-gene trimming. Cytomegalovirus-associated status was assigned to around 160 TCR beta chains.

This TCR derives from a woman aged 55-75 years in good health and CMV-seropositive. Sequenced input: PBMCs. The chain links TRBV6-5 to TRBJ2-1; 9 bases are shared with TRBD2. The CDR3 is CASSYERGGDNEQFF. CDR3 in DNA: TGTGCCAGCAGTTACGAGCGCGGGGGGGACAATGAGCAGTTCTTC.